This section outlines one TCR beta chain sequence together with its context. Sequencing used immunoSEQ multiplex PCR; TCRdb keeps in-frame clones, though not all of them. This table has about 75,000 clones, approximately 90% appearing once. The data were taken from a study of blood T cell repertoires in COVID-19. Across the study: T cells, B-cell-depleted T cells, or PBMCs provided the cDNA or gDNA that served as material.

What was sequenced was peripheral blood. The clonotype originates from a woman in her forties or fifties with acute or convalescent COVID-19.

CDR3 DNA sequence: TGCGCCAGCAGCTCACCCAGGAATGAAAAACTGTTTTTT. As protein: CASSSPRNEKLFF. This chain connects TRBV4-1 to TRBJ1-4, with D uncertain. Germline V gene lookup returns CDR1 MGHRA and CDR2 YSYEKL. The CDR3 is 13 amino acids. V lost 5 bases, J lost 5 bases, and 9 bases lay in between.